The clone carrying this T cell receptor (beta chain) was picked up many times. The data were obtained in a study of Graves' ophthalmopathy and Graves' hyperthyroidism. The CDR3 sequence is 14 residues long. Trimming stripped 6 bases from V and 0 bases from J, with 11 bases between. TCR beta CDR3 amplification used RNA transcripts. HTBI primers primed a first-round RT-PCR, and a second-round multiplex PCR followed. TCRdb processed the multiplex PCR reads anew with MiXCR; each CDR3 protein has one entry. The sample yields about 160,000 distinct CDR3 sequences, over 35% seen once. This TCR was sampled from a woman aged 40 to 49 with Graves' ophthalmopathy. The sample comprised peripheral blood. The chain employs TRBV12-3 or TRBV12-4 and TRBJ1-1; D gene uncertain. The CDR3 protein is CASRRMNLNTEAFF. The CDR3, as DNA: TGTGCCAGCAGGCGAATGAACCTGAACACTGAAGCTTTCTTT.